The present TCR beta chain was sequenced within a study of blood T cell repertoires in COVID-19. Study in general: T cells, B-cell-depleted T cells, or PBMCs supplied cDNA or gDNA.

Source study methods: Counts of nucleated cells, estimated from reference gene primer amplification, were obtained. Clones were sequenced by immunoSEQ multiplex PCR, and TCRdb holds only the in-frame ones, with some missing. From that table come the V and J calls and clone size; the DNA was used to work out D and trimming. The sample yields some 200,000 clones, about 80% seen once. Germline V gene sequence: CDR1 SEHNR, CDR2 FQNEAQ (reference sequence). The CDR3 loop spans 17 amino acids. V was trimmed by 5 bases and J by 6 bases, leaving 20 bases between them. The TCR was taken from a woman aged 25 to 39 who had recovered from COVID-19. This chain connects TRBV7-9 to TRBJ1-6; TRBD1 is a possible D gene (5 bases). Material: peripheral blood. The DNA of the CDR3 is TGTGCCAGCAGCCCAAATTCAGGGTACGGCGTTAATTCACCCCTCCACTTT. Its translation is CASSPNSGYGVNSPLHF.